This paragraph reports one T cell receptor beta chain. Its antigen is unidentified. Measured with immunoSEQ multiplex PCR; TCRdb has only the in-frame clones, and not every one. The sample records 8,000 to 10,000 clones, around 71% being singletons. This specimen belongs to a study of CD4+ T cells in melanoma. Regarding the study as a whole: Reportedly, melanoma neoantigen-specific CD4+ T cells showed varied differentiation states.

The V gene's germline CDR1 is SEHNR and CDR2 FQNEAQ (reference sequence). There are 12 residues in the CDR3. Trimming cost V 5 bases and J 8 bases; bases outside gene matches: 3. The TCR comes from a human donor with melanoma. V and J are TRBV7-9 and TRBJ2-4; 7 bases fit TRBD2. Input material: cells from a culture (not recorded whether cultured in vitro). Here the CDR3 DNA reads TGTGCCAGCAGCCCACGGGGGGACATTCAGTACTTC. Its translation is CASSPRGDIQYF.